One sample yielded the 3 T cell receptor beta chains listed below, sequenced in a study of blood T cells in healthy people across ages. Then a second PCR, running roughly 7 to 12 cycles, was carried out with a sample-barcoded 5' primer and a J-beta primer mix. Each CDR3 protein is one row after TCRdb ran MiXCR on the 5' RACE reads. The sample carries about 720,000 distinct CDR3 sequences, about 20% recorded once. Sequencing used blood. The receptor source for this set is a man between 70 and 80 years old in good health.

The CDR3 nucleotides are TGTGCCAGCAAGTCCGGACAGGGGTTCGGCGAGCAGTACTTC. Translated, it gives CASKSGQGFGEQYF. The chain combines TRBV28 with TRBJ2-7; 9 nucleotides align to TRBD1. Looked up from germline, CDR1 is MDHEN and CDR2 is SYDVKM. This CDR3 spans 14 amino acids. Trimming removed 7 bases from V and 6 bases from J; junction bases left unmatched: 10.

The chain has TRBV9 and TRBJ1-1; D might be TRBD1 (5 bases). This CDR3 spans 15 amino acids. Germline CDR1 reads SGDLS; CDR2 reads YYNGEE. V lost 2 bases and J lost 1, with 12 bases in between. CDR3 bases: TGTGCCAGCAGCGTGACGGGGACCCAGAACACTGAAGCTTTCTTT. This sequence encodes CASSVTGTQNTEAFF.

This clonotype was observed a few times. The chain carries TRBV18 and TRBJ2-5; D not certain. Per germline, CDR1 KGHSH and CDR2 LQKENI. The CDR3 runs 15 residues. V was clipped by 0 bases and J by 0 bases, with 8 bases between them. The CDR3 is CASSPPNQNQETQYF. CDR3 bases: TGTGCCAGCTCACCACCGAATCAGAACCAAGAGACCCAGTACTTC.